The clone carrying this TCR beta chain was counted between two and nine times. Antigen: not known. The data are from a study of T cell repertoires in cytomegalovirus infection. MiXCR, run by TCRdb on the reads, gives a single entry per CDR3 protein. Altogether about 770,000 distinct CDR3 sequences are present, about 27% being singletons, with the ten largest covering around 12%. The CDR3 spans 20 residues. CDR1 and CDR2 from the germline V gene are MNHEY and SVGEGT. V trimming: 7 bases; J trimming: 0 bases; junction bases outside the gene matches: 23. The receptor was isolated from a human donor in good health (CMV status not recorded). Some clones in this sample may be carry-over from other donors' samples. The material sequenced was cultured CD8+ T cells from PBMCs, taken from culture after CMV antigen stimulation. The chain combines TRBV6-2 or TRBV6-3 with TRBJ1-1, with TRBD1 matching 7 bases. The CDR3 loop reads CASTRQGTSRTKMMNTEAFF. The DNA for the CDR3 is TGTGCCAGCACAAGACAGGGAACCTCTCGTACTAAAATGATGAACACTGAAGCTTTCTTT.